This T cell receptor beta chain is drawn from a study of T-cell reconstitution after alpha-beta-depleted transplantation in children (TCRdb year 2016). For the study in its entirety: T-cell immune reconstitution after TCRalphabeta/CD19-depleted allogeneic hematopoietic cell transplantation in children was quantitatively tracked in the study by means of TCR repertoire profiling.

Sample treatment or condition, as interpreted from the label and publication: allogeneic hematopoietic cell transplantation with graft depleted of TCRalphabeta T cells and CD19 B cells. The children who served as transplant recipients had been given grafts of TCRalphabeta/CD19-depleted allogeneic hematopoietic cells. This clonotype was seen at least ten times. Its antigen is currently not known. It has no much larger one-base neighbor in the sample; base qualities were not kept. Library construction relied on PCR. The listed sequencing device is Illumina HiSeq 2500. To normalize quantification of the TCRbeta repertoire, the TCR libraries were built with molecular barcoding that relied on unique molecular identifiers. The public reads were quality trimmed at Q25 with fastp and then assembled into clones with MiXCR by TCRdb, keeping productive beta chains. When rows share a CDR3 protein, they turn into one entry using the most common DNA and genes. This sample holds some 300,000 distinct CDR3 sequences; just over 7.5% were observed only once. Approximately 9% of the sample rests with the top ten.

General conclusions and limits of the study: Over the following months the frequencies of hyperexpanded clones went down, and after one year T-cell counts and TCRbeta diversity were mostly credited to newly produced T cells. About two months after transplant, the apparently early recovery of alphabetaT-cell counts reportedly depended on just several hundred clones that had expanded rapidly and came from non-depleted graft cells. In some patients, the high TCRbeta diversity seen at day 60 was put down to recipient T cells and intrathymic progenitors that had survived conditioning.

The origin of this receptor is a female patient between 2 and 15 years old who had a stem cell transplant for Fanconi anemia, so the T cells may come from the graft donor. The sequencing used peripheral blood, collected 360 days after TCRalphabeta/CD19-depleted stem cell transplant.

The DNA sequence reads TGTGCCAGCAGTTACGGGGCTAGCTGGTACATTCAGTACTTC. Translated, it gives CASSYGASWYIQYF. This receptor chain uses TRBV6-5 and TRBJ2-4; the D call is tentative, TRBD1 or TRBD2, as each matches 5 bases. The CDR1 and CDR2 encoded by the germline V gene are MNHEY and SVGAGI. Including cysteine and phenylalanine, the CDR3 has 14 amino acids. The CDR3 DNA has 42 bases and is translated from base 1. The trim is 2 bases for V and 8 bases for J, with a gap of 13 bases between the germline ends.